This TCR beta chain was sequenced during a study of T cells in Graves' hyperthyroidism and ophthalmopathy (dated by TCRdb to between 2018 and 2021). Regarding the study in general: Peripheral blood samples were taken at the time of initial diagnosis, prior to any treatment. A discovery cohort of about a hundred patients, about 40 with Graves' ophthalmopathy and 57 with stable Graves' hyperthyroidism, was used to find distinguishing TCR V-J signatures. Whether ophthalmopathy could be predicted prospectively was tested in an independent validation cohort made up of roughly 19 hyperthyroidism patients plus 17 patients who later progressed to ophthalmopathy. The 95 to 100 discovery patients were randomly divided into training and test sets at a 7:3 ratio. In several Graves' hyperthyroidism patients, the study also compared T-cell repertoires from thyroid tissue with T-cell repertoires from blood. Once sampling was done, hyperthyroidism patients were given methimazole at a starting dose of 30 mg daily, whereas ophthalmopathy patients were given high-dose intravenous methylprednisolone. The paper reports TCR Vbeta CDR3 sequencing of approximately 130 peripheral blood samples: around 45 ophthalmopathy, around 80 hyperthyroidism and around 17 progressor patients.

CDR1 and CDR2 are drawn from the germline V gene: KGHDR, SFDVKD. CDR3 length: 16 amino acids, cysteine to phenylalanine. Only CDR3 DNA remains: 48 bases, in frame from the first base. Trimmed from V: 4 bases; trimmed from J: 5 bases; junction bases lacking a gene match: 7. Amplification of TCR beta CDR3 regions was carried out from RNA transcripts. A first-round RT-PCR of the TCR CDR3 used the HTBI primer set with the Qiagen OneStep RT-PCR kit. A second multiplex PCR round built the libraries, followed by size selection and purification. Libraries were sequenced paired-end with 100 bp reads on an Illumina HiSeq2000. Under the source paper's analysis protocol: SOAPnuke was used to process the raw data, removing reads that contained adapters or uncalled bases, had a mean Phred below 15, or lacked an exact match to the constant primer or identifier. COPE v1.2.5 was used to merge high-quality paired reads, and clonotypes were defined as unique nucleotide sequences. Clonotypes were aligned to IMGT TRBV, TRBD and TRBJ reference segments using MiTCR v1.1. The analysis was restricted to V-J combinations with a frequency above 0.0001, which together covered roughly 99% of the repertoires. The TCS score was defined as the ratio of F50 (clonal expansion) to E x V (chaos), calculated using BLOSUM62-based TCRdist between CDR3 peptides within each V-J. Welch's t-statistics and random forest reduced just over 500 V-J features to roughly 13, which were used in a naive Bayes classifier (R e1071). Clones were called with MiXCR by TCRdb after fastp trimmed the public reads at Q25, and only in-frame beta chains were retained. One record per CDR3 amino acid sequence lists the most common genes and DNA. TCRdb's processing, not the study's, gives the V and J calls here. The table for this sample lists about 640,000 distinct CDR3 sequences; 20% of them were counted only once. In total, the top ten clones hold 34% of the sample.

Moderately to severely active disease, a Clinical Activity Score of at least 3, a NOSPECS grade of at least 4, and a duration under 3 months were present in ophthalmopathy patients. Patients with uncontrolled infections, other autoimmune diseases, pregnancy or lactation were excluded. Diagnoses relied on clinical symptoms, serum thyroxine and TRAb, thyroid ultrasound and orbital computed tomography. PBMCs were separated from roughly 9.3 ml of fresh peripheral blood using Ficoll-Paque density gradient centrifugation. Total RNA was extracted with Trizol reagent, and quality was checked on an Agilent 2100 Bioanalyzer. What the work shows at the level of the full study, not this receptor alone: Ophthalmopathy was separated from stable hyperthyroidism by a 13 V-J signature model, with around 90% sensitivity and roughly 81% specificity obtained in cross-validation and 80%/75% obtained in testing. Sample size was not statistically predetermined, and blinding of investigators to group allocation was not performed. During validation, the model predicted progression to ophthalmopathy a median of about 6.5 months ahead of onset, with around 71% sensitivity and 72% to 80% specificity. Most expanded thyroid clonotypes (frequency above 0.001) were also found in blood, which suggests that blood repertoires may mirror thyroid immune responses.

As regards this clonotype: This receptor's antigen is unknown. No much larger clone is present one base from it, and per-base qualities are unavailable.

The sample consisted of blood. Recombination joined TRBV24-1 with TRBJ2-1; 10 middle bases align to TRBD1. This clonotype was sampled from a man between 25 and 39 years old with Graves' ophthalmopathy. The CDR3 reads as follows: CATSEMTGTGDNEQFF. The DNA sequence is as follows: TGTGCCACCAGTGAGATGACCGGGACAGGGGACAATGAGCAGTTCTTC.